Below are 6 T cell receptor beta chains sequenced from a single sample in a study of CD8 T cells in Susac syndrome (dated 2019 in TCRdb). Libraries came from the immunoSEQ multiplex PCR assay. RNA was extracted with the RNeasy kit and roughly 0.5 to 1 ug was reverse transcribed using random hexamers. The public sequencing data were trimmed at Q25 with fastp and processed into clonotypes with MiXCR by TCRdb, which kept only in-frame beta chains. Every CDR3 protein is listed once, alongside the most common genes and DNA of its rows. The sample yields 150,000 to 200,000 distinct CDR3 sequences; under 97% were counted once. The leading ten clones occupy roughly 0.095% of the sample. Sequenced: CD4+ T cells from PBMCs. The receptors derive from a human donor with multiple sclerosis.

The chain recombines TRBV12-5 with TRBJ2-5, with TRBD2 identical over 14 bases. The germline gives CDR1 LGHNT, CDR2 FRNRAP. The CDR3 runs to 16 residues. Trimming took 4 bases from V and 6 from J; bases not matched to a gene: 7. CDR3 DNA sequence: TGTGCTAGTGGTTCGCCGACTAGCGGGGGGGTGCAGACCCAGTACTTC. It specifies CASGSPTSGGVQTQYF. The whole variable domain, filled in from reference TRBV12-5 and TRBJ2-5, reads DARVTQTPRHKVTEMGQEVTMRCQPILGHNTVFWYRQTMMQGLELLAYFRNRAPLDDSGMPKDRFSAEMPDATLATLKIQPSEPRDSAVYFCASGSPTSGGVQTQYFGPGTRLLVL.

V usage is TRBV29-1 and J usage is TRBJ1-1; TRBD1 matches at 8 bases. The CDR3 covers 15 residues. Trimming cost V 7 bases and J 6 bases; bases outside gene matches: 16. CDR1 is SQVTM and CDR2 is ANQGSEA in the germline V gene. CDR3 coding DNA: TGCAGCGCCGGACAGGGATTGAGATTGGGCGCTGAAGCTTTCTTT. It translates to CSAGQGLRLGAEAFF. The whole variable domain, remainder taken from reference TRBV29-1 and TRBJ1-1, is SAVISQKPSRDICQRGTSLTIQCQVDSQVTMMFWYRQQPGQSLTLIATANQGSEATYESGFVIDKFPISRPNLTFSTLTVSNMSPEDSSIYLCSAGQGLRLGAEAFFGQGTRLTVV.

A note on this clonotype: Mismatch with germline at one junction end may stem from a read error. CDR3 sequence reads: CSVATGQAQHTEASF. As DNA, the CDR3 is TGCAGCGTCGCCACCGGACAGGCTCAACACACTGAAGCTTCCTTT. The rearrangement joins TRBV29-1 to TRBJ1-1; TRBD1 matches 7 bases. Germline V lookup: CDR1 SQVTM, CDR2 ANQGSEA. The length of the CDR3 is 15 residues.

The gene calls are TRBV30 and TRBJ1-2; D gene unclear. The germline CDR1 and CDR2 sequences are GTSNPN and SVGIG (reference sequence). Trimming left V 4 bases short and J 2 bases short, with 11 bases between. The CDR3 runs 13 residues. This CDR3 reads CAWIEGINYGYTF. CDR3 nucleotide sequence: TGTGCCTGGATCGAGGGAATAAACTATGGCTACACCTTC.

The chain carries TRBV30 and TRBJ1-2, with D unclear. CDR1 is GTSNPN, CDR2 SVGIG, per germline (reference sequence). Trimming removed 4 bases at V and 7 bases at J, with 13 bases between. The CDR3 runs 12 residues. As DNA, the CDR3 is TGTGCCTGGACCAATCGGGGTTTTGGCTACACCTTC. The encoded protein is CAWTNRGFGYTF. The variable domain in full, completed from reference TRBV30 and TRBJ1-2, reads SQTIHQWPATLVQPVGSPLSLECTVEGTSNPNLYWYRQAAGRGLQLLFYSVGIGQISSEVPQNLSASRPQDRQFILSSKKLLLSDSGFYLCAWTNRGFGYTFGSGTRLTVV.

The CDR3 here is CSVRGGFTDTQYF. CDR3 nucleotides: TGCAGCGTCCGAGGGGGTTTCACAGATACGCAGTATTTT. The chain carries TRBV29-1 and TRBJ2-3, with a tentative D call TRBD1 (6 bases). The CDR3 spans 13 residues. The V gene lost 6 bases and the J gene lost 2 bases, with 12 bases spanning the gap. Germline V CDR1 and CDR2: SQVTM, ANQGSEA.